This T cell receptor beta chain was recorded in a study of blood T cell repertoires in COVID-19. Background on the study: Material from acute and convalescent COVID-19 was sourced from the United States, Italy and Spain. Nucleic acid was either cDNA or gDNA, and it came from T cells, B-cell-depleted T cells, or PBMCs.

V gave up 10 bases and J gave up 1 base, with 13 bases separating them. The CDR3 is made up of 14 amino acids. CDR1 SGHVS and CDR2 FQNEAQ come from the germline V gene. The authors' processing: For nucleated cells, counts were estimated from reference gene primer amplification. Clones were read by immunoSEQ multiplex PCR, and TCRdb kept only the in-frame ones, dropping some. V, J and clone size are those of that table, while D and trimming were read from the DNA. The sample comprises roughly 140,000 clones, approximately 82% of which are singletons, and 7.2% rests with the top ten. Source material: peripheral blood. This sequence was found in a woman between 50 and 59 years old in a cohort sampled during active or convalescent COVID-19. This chain links TRBV7-8 with TRBJ2-2; D is ambiguous. The CDR3 region is CANPKSLNTGELFF. CDR3 sequence (DNA): TGTGCCAACCCCAAGAGCCTGAACACCGGGGAGCTGTTTTTT.